This T cell receptor beta chain emerged from a study of OX40 agonist ivuxolimab in advanced cancers. Overall study results and limits: At 0.1 to 3.0 mg/kg and by week 6, CD4+ and CD8+ T cells in the blood had expanded clonally.

A remark on this clone: Its specificity is unknown.

Sequencing used immunoSEQ multiplex PCR; TCRdb keeps in-frame clones, though not all of them. The data show some 73,000 clones, approximately 86% seen once. The TCR was taken from an adult with an advanced solid tumor such as melanoma, head and neck, liver or kidney cancer. The material sequenced was CD4+ or CD8+ T cells sorted from blood, taken in a trial of the OX40 agonist ivuxolimab.

The CDR3 protein is CASSYASIGEQFF. CDR3 in DNA: TGTGCCAGCAGTTACGCTAGCATCGGTGAGCAGTTCTTC. The J gene is TRBJ2-1, the V gene TRBV6-5; maybe TRBD2 (5 bases). V was clipped by 2 bases and J by 9 bases, with 11 bases between them. CDR3 length: 13 amino acids. The germline V gene encodes CDR1 MNHEY and CDR2 SVGAGI.